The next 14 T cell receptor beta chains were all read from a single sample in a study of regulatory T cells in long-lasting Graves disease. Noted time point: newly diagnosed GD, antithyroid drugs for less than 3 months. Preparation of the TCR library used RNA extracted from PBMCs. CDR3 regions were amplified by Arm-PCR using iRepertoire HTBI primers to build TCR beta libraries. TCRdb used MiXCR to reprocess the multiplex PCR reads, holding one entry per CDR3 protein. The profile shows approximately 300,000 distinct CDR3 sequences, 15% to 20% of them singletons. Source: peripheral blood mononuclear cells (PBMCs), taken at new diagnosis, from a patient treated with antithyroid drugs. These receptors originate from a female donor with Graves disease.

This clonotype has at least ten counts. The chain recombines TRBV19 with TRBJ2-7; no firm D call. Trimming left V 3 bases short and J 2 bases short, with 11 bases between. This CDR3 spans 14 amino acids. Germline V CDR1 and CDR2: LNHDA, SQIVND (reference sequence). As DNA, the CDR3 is TGTGCCAGTAGTATCGTCGGGTCAACCTACGAGCAGTACTTC. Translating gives CASSIVGSTYEQYF.

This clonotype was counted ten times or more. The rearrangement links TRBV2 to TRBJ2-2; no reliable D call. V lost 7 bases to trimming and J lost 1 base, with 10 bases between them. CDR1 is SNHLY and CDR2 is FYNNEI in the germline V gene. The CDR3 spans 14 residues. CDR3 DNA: TGTGCCAGCAAAAGGGCAAAGAACACCGGGGAGCTGTTTTTT. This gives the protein CASKRAKNTGELFF.

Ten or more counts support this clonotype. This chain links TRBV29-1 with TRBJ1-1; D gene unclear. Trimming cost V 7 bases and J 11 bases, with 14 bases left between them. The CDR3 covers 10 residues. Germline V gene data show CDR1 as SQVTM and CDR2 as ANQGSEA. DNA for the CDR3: TGCAGCGCCGAGTGGGGTGGCGCTTTCTTT. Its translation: CSAEWGGAFF.

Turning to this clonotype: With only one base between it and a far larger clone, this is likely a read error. The CDR3 is CASSLVGGSGSYEQFF. CDR3 sequence (DNA): TGTGCCAGCAGTTTAGTTGGGGGGTCGGGCTCCTACGAGCAGTTCTTC. This chain uses TRBV12-3 or TRBV12-4 with TRBJ2-1; a possible D gene is TRBD2 (6 bases). Trimming took off 1 base at V and 10 bases at J, with 20 bases between the two ends. The CDR3 is 16 amino acids.

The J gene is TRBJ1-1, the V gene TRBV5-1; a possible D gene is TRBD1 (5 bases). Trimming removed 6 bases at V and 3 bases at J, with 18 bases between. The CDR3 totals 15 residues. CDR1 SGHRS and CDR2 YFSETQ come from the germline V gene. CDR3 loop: CASNLGTAEDTEAFF. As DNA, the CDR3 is TGCGCCAGCAACCTTGGGACGGCCGAGGACACTGAAGCTTTCTTT.

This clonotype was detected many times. The CDR3 DNA is TGTGCCTGGAGTTTTGGGACAGGAGTTTACGAGCAGTACTTC. Translated: CAWSFGTGVYEQYF. The rearrangement links TRBV30 to TRBJ2-7; 8 bases agree with TRBD1. Germline loops: CDR1 GTSNPN, CDR2 SVGIG (reference sequence). The CDR3 sequence is 14 residues long. With 2 bases clipped from V and 4 bases from J, the junction kept 7 bases outside the gene matches.

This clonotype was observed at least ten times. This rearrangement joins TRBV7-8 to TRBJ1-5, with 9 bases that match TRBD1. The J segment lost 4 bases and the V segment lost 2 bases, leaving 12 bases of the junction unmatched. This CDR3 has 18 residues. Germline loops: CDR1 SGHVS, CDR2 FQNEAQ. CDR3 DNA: TGTGCCAGCAGCTTAACCTCCCGGGACAGGGTAGTGAATCAGCCCCAGCATTTT. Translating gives CASSLTSRDRVVNQPQHF.

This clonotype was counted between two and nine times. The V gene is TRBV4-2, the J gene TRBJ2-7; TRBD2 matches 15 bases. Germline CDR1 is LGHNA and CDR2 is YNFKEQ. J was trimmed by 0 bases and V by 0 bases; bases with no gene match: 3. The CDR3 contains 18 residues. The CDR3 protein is CASSQDGTSGRSSYEQYF. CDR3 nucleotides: TGTGCCAGCAGCCAAGATGGGACTAGCGGGAGGAGCTCCTACGAGCAGTACTTC.

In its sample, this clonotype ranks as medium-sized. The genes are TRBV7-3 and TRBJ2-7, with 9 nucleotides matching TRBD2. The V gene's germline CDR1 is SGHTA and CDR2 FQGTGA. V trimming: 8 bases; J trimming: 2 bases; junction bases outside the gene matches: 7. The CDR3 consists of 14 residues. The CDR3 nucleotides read TGTGCCAGCGCCGCGGGAGGGTCGGCCTACGAGCAGTACTTC. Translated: CASAAGGSAYEQYF.

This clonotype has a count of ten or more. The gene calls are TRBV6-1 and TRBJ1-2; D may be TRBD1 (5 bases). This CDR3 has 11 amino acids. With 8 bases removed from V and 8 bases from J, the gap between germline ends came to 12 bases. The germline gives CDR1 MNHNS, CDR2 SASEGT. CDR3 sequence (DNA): TGTGCCAGCCTTCAGGGTGGCGGCTACACCTTC. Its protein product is CASLQGGGYTF.

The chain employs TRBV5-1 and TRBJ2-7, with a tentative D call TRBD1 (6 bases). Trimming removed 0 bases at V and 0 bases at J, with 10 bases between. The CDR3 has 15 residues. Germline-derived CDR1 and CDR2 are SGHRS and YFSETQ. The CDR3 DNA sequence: TGCGCCAGCAGCTTGGAGACAGGTGTCTCCTACGAGCAGTACTTC. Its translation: CASSLETGVSYEQYF.

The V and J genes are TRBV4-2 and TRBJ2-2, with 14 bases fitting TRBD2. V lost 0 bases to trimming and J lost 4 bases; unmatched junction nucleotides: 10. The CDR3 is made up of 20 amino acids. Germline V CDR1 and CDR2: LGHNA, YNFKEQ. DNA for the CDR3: TGTGCCAGCAGCCAAGACACTGGACTAGCGGGAGGAGGTAGCACCGGGGAGCTGTTTTTT. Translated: CASSQDTGLAGGGSTGELFF.

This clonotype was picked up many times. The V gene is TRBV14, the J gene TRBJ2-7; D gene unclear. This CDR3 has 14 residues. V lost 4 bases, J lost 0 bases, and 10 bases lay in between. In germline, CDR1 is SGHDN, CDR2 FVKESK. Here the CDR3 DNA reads TGTGCCAGCAGCCCCCGGACGTCCTCCTACGAGCAGTACTTC. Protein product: CASSPRTSSYEQYF.

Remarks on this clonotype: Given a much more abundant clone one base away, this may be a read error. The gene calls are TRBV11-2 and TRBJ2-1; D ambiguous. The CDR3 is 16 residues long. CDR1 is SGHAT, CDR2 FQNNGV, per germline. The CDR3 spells CTSSLGETPPYNEQFF. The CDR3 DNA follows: TGTACCAGCAGCTTAGGTGAGACACCCCCATACAATGAGCAGTTCTTC.